These 10 T cell receptor beta chains were sequenced from one sample in a study of blood T cell repertoires in COVID-19. Sequencing used immunoSEQ multiplex PCR; TCRdb keeps in-frame clones, though not all of them. This sample has 150,000 to 200,000 clones; 70% to 90% occur once, and the top ten carry roughly 4.7%. Input material: peripheral blood. These receptor sequences come from a human donor in a cohort sampled during active COVID-19.

CDR3 in amino acids: CASSLVPGSGNTGELFF. In DNA form, the CDR3 reads TGCGCCAGCAGCTTGGTCCCAGGGTCCGGGAACACCGGGGAGCTGTTTTTT. The genes are TRBV5-1 and TRBJ2-2; TRBD1 might be the D (5 bases). The V and J ends lost 0 bases and 1 base respectively, with 13 bases between them. Looked up from germline, CDR1 is SGHRS and CDR2 is YFSETQ. The CDR3 is 17 amino acids.

The chain combines TRBV6-2 or TRBV6-3 with TRBJ1-5; D remains unclear. V lost 5 bases, J lost 6 bases, and 11 bases lay in between. The CDR3 runs to 13 residues. Per germline, CDR1 MNHEY and CDR2 SVGEGT. The CDR3 DNA sequence: TGTGCCAGCAGTGGTGCAGGAACTCAGCCCCAGCATTTT. Its protein product is CASSGAGTQPQHF.

The chain carries TRBV27 and TRBJ2-7, with a tentative D call TRBD2 (6 bases). The CDR3 covers 12 residues. V shed 5 bases and J shed 10 bases, with 15 bases lying between them. Germline CDR1 reads MNHEY; CDR2 reads SMNVEV (reference sequence). DNA for the CDR3: TGTGCCAGCAGTAGACCGGGAGCGCTTCAGTACTTC. It codes for CASSRPGALQYF.

The chain combines TRBV30 with TRBJ1-4; no reliable D call. Germline loops: CDR1 GTSNPN, CDR2 SVGIG (reference sequence). Trimming removed 8 bases from V and 1 base from J, with 17 bases in between. The CDR3 runs 15 residues. CDR3 nucleotide sequence: TGTGCCCTCGAACGGGTACGCCAAACTAATGAAAAACTGTTTTTT. It is translated as CALERVRQTNEKLFF. The full variable domain, rest sourced from reference TRBV30 and TRBJ1-4, is SQTIHQWPATLVQPVGSPLSLECTVEGTSNPNLYWYRQAAGRGLQLLFYSVGIGQISSEVPQNLSASRPQDRQFILSSKKLLLSDSGFYLCALERVRQTNEKLFFGSGTQLSVL.

The V gene is TRBV6-5, the J gene TRBJ1-2, with 7 bases matching TRBD1. Germline loops: CDR1 MNHEY, CDR2 SVGAGI. This CDR3 contains 15 residues. The trim removed 6 bases at V and 0 bases at J, leaving 7 bases unmatched. The CDR3 spells CASRRSRGTNYGYTF. DNA of the CDR3: TGTGCCAGCAGGAGATCCAGGGGGACTAACTATGGCTACACCTTC.

V and J are TRBV25-1 and TRBJ2-6, with D possibly being TRBD2 (5 bases). From germline, CDR1 is MGHDK and CDR2 SYGVNS. CDR3 length: 16 residues. Trimming left V 0 bases short and J 5 bases short, with 11 bases between. Written as DNA, the CDR3 is TGTGCCAGCAGTGAATATCGAGGGCTGAGGGCCAACGTCCTGACTTTC. Translation gives CASSEYRGLRANVLTF.

CDR3 region: CASSHGGNGYTF. For the CDR3, the DNA is TGTGCCAGCAGCCACGGGGGGAATGGCTACACCTTC. This chain links TRBV3-1 (or the pseudogene TRBV3-2) with TRBJ1-2, with D maybe TRBD1 (5 bases). The CDR3 extends over 12 amino acids. CDR1 is LGHDT and CDR2 is YNNKEL in the germline V gene (reference sequence). V was cut by 3 bases and J by 6 bases, with 8 bases left in between.

The gene calls are TRBV3-1 (or the pseudogene TRBV3-2) and TRBJ1-2, with TRBD1 as a possible D gene (5 bases). This CDR3 comprises 16 residues. Germline V gene lookup returns CDR1 LGHDT and CDR2 YNNKEL (reference sequence). Trimming pared 3 bases from V and 5 bases from J, leaving 19 bases between. The DNA for the CDR3 is TGTGCCAGCAGCCACGGGGCAGGGAGGACTCGATATGGCTACACCTTC. Residues: CASSHGAGRTRYGYTF.

This clone is a singleton in its sample. This rearrangement joins TRBV3-1 (or the pseudogene TRBV3-2) to TRBJ2-7; 9 bases fit TRBD1. J was trimmed by 5 bases and V by 6 bases; bases with no gene match: 5. There are 13 residues in the CDR3. Looked up from germline, CDR1 is LGHDT and CDR2 is YNNKEL (reference sequence). The CDR3 DNA follows: TGTGCCAGCAGGGGGGACAGGGAGGACGAGCAGTACTTC. Translation gives CASRGDREDEQYF.

The chain links TRBV7-9 to TRBJ2-1, with D possibly being TRBD1 (7 bases). V shed 5 bases and J shed 5 bases, with 16 bases lying between them. Germline CDR1 is SEHNR and CDR2 is FQNEAQ (reference sequence). CDR3 size: 15 residues. CDR3 DNA sequence: TGTGCCAGCAGCCCGGACAGGAGGGACAACAATGAGCAGTTCTTC. It encodes CASSPDRRDNNEQFF.